What follows are 4 T cell receptor beta chains derived from one specimen sequenced in a study of prognosis after radiotherapy for stage I lung cancer. From genomic DNA, TCR beta CDR3 was amplified by two-round multiplex PCR. First-round PCR amplification was performed with primers specific to each TRBV and TRBJ gene. TCRdb reprocessed the multiplex PCR reads with MiXCR, giving one entry per CDR3 protein. The sample shows about 26,000 distinct CDR3 sequences, 25% to 35% of them seen only once. The sample in question was PBMCs, obtained before or after stereotactic body radiation therapy (not recorded which). These receptors originate from a donor over 45 with non-small cell lung cancer.

This clonotype showed up many times. The CDR3 bases are TGTGCCAGCAGCCAAGCGCCTACAGGACAAGAGACCCAGTACTTC. This sequence encodes CASSQAPTGQETQYF. The gene calls are TRBV3-1 and TRBJ2-5; D is possibly TRBD1 (5 bases). Germline V CDR1 and CDR2: LGHDT, YNNKEL (reference sequence). The CDR3 is 15 amino acids. V was shortened by 1 base and J by 2 bases, with 11 bases between the two germline ends.

This clonotype was seen repeatedly, ten times or more. The chain joins TRBV13 to TRBJ2-1; D may match TRBD1 or TRBD2 (6 bases each). The V end was cut by 6 bases, the J end by 6 bases, with 18 bases between. CDR3 size: 15 residues. The germline V gene has CDR1 PRHDT and CDR2 FYEKMQ (reference sequence). CDR3 DNA: TGTGCCAGCAGACTAGGAGGGGTAGGGGGCAATGAGCAGTTCTTC. It codes for CASRLGGVGGNEQFF.

At least ten counts were recorded for this clonotype. This sequence joins TRBV4-1 and TRBJ2-3; TRBD1 matches 9 bases. Looked up from germline, CDR1 is MGHRA and CDR2 is YSYEKL. The CDR3 is 14 residues long. Unmatched junction bases numbered 2, after V lost 4 bases and J lost 3 bases. In DNA, the CDR3 is TGCGCCAGCAGCCCCGGACAGGGGACAGATACGCAGTATTTT. It specifies CASSPGQGTDTQYF.

On this clonotype: This sequence may be a read error, since a much larger clone differs from it by one base. The rearrangement uses TRBV10-2 and TRBJ2-2; D is uncertain. Germline assignment: CDR1 WSHSY and CDR2 SAAADI. The CDR3 has 14 residues. V lost 8 bases and J lost 3, with 13 bases in between. The CDR3 loop is CASGRLLDTGELFF. In DNA, the CDR3 is TGCGCCAGCGGCAGGTTATTGGACACCGGGGAGCTGTTTTTT.